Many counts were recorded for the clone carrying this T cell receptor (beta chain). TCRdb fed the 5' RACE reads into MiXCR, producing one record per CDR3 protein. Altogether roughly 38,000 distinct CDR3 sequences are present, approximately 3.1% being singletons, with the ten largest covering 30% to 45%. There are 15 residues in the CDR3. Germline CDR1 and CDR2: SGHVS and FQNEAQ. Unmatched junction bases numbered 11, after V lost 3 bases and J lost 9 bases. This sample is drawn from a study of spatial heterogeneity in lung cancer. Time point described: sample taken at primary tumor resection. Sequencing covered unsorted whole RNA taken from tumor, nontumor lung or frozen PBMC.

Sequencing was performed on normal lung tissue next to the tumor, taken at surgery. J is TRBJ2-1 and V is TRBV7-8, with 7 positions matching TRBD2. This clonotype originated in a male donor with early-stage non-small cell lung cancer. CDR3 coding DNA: TGTGCCAGCAGCTTTCCCGCGGGTTGGGGGGGTGAGCAGTTCTTC. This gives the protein CASSFPAGWGGEQFF.